The 6 T cell receptor beta chains given below trace back to one sample, sequenced in a study of blood T cell repertoires in COVID-19. Using immunoSEQ multiplex PCR, the repertoire was profiled, and TCRdb retains in-frame clones only, with some absent. Among 300,000 to 350,000 clones listed, 90% were seen once. The sequenced sample was PBMCs or T cells enriched from blood (not recorded which). The receptors come from a woman in her 30s who had been exposed to COVID-19.

The chain is built from TRBV18 and TRBJ1-2; 10 nucleotides agree with TRBD1. J lost 4 bases, V lost 6 bases, and 5 bases had no gene match. CDR3 length: 14 residues. Germline CDR1 is KGHSH and CDR2 is LQKENI. CDR3 bases: TGTGCCAGCTCCCGACAGGGGGCGGGCTATGGCTACACCTTC. Its translation: CASSRQGAGYGYTF. Complete variable domain (other parts from reference TRBV18 and TRBJ1-2): NAGVMQNPRHLVRRRGQEARLRCSPMKGHSHVYWYRQLPEEGLKFMVYLQKENIIDESGMPKERFSAEFPKEGPSILRIQQVVRGDSAAYFCASSRQGAGYGYTFGSGTRLTVV.

This clone was seen a single time. This chain links TRBV5-6 with TRBJ1-2; tentatively, D is TRBD1 (5 bases). Germline V CDR1 and CDR2: SGHDT, YYEEEE. The CDR3 is 13 residues long. V was shortened by 3 bases and J by 2 bases, with 8 bases between the two germline ends. The CDR3 nucleotides read TGTGCCAGCAGCTCGCAGGGAAACTATGGCTACACCTTC. Its translation is CASSSQGNYGYTF.

The chain joins TRBV12-3 or TRBV12-4 to TRBJ1-1; D is unresolved. The V and J ends lost 2 bases and 3 bases respectively, with 7 bases between them. The CDR3 loop spans 13 amino acids. Here the CDR3 reads CASSLISDTEAFF. CDR3 sequence (DNA): TGTGCCAGCAGTTTAATATCCGACACTGAAGCTTTCTTT.

The rearrangement joins TRBV7-6 to TRBJ2-6; perhaps TRBD2 as D (6 bases). The CDR3 spans 18 residues. Looked up from germline, CDR1 is SGHVS and CDR2 is FNYEAQ. Trimming took 5 bases from V and 1 from J, leaving 18 bases between them. The CDR3 reads CASSIYRREVSGANVLTF. The CDR3 DNA is TGTGCCAGCAGCATTTACCGGAGGGAGGTTTCTGGGGCCAACGTCCTGACTTTC.

This chain joins TRBV7-9 and TRBJ2-7; D gene unclear. Germline V gene data show CDR1 as SEHNR and CDR2 as FQNEAQ (reference sequence). This CDR3 comprises 11 residues. V was shortened by 5 bases and J by 4 bases, with 6 bases between the two germline ends. The CDR3 nucleotides read TGTGCCAGCAGCGTCGGTTACGAGCAGTACTTC. Its protein product is CASSVGYEQYF.

The chain employs TRBV6-5 and TRBJ2-3; 7 nucleotides align to TRBD1. The CDR3 is 15 amino acids. J gave up 1 base and V 8 bases, and 9 bases lay outside the gene matches. Germline lookup yields CDR1 MNHEY and CDR2 SVGAGI. The CDR3 reads CASALGQAGTDTQYF. Here the CDR3 DNA reads TGTGCCAGCGCCCTCGGACAGGCGGGCACAGATACGCAGTATTTT.